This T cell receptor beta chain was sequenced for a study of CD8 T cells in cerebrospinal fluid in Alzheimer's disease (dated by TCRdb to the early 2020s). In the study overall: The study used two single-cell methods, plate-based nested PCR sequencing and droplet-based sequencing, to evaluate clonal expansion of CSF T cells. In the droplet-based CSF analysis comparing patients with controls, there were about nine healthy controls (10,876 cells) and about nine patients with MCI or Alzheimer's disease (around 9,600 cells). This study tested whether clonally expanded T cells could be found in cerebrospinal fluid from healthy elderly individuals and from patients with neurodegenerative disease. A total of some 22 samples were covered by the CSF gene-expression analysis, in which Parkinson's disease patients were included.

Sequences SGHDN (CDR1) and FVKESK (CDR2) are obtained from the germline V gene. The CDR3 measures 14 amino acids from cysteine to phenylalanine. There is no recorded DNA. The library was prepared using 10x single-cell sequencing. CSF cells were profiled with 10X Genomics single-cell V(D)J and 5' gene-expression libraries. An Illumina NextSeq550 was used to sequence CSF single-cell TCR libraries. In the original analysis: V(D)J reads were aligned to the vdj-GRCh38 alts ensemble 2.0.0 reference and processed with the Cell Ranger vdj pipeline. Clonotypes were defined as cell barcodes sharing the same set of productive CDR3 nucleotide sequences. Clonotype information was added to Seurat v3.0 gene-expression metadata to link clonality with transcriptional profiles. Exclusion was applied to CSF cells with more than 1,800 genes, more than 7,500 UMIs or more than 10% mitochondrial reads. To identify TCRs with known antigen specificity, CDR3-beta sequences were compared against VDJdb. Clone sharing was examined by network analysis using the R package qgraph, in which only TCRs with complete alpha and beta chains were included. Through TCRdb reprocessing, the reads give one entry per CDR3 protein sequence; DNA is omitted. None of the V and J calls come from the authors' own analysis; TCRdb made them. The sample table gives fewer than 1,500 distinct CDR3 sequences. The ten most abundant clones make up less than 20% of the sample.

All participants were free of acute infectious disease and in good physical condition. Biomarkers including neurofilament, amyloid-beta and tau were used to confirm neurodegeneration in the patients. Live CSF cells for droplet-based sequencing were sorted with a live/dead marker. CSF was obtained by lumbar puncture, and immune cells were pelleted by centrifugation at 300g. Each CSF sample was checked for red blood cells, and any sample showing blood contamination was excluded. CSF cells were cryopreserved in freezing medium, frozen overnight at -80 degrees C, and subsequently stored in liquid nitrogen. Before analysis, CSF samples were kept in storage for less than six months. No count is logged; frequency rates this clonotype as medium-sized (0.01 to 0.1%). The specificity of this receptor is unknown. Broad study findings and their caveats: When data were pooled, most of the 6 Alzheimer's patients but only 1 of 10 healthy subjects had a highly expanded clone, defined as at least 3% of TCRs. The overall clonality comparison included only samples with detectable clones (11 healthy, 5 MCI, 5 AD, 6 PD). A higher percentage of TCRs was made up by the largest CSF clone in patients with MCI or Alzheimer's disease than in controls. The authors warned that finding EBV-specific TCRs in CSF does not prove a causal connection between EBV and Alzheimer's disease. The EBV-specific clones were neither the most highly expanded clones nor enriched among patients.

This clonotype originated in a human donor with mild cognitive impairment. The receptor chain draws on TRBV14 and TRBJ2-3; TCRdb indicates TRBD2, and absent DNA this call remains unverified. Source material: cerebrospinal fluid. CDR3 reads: CARRTSGYTDTQYF. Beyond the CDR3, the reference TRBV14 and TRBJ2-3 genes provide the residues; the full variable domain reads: EAGVTQFPSHSVIEKGQTVTLRCDPISGHDNLYWYRRVMGKEIKFLLHFVKESKQDESGMPNNRFLAERTGGTYSTLKVQPAELEDSGVYFCARRTSGYTDTQYFGPGTRLTVL.